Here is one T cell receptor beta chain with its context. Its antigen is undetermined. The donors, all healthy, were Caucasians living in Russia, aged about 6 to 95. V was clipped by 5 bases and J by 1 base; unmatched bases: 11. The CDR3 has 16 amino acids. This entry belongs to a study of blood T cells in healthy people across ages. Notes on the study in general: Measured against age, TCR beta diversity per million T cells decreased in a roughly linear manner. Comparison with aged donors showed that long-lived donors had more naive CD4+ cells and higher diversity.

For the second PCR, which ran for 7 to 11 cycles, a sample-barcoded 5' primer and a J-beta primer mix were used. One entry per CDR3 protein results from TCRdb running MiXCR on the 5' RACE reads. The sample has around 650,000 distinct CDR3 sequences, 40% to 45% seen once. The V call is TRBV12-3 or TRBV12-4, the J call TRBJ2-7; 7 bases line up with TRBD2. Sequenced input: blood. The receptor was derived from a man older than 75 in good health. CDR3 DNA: TGTGCCAGCAGTCCACGGTCTAGCGGACTATCCTACGAGCAGTACTTC. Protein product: CASSPRSSGLSYEQYF.